Presented here are 24 T cell receptor beta chains from one specimen sequenced in a study of T-cell memory formation after mild COVID-19 (TCRdb year 2021). Library preparation used 5' RACE. Reads for this sample came from an Illumina NovaSeq 6000. Using fastp trimming at Q25 and MiXCR clonotype assembly, TCRdb reanalyzed the public sequencing data and kept in-frame beta chains. Rows are combined by CDR3 protein, so each entry shows the most common genes and DNA. The sample contains roughly 150,000 distinct CDR3 sequences, around 13% of them found a single time. Approximately 3.5% of the sample is in the top ten clones. The sequencing sample was made of PBMCs or a T cell subset sorted from them (not recorded which). These receptors were obtained from a man aged 18 to 29 who had mild COVID-19 (a few samples of this study predate the infection). The sample titles of this study are shuffled in the database, so cell type and time point are left out; the donor was told from shared clones.

The chain links TRBV21-1 to TRBJ1-1; TRBD1, the table's D call, was not compared with the DNA. TRBV21-1 is marked as a pseudogene. The CDR3 runs 13 residues. This CDR3 reads CASSLPGREEAFF. The DNA of the CDR3 is TGTGCCAGCAGCCTCCCGGGGAGAGAAGAAGCTTTCTTT.

This clonotype was picked up a small number of times. This chain links TRBV28 with TRBJ1-2, with D maybe TRBD1 (5 bases). Germline V gives CDR1 MDHEN, CDR2 SYDVKM. V was pared by 3 bases and J by 6 bases, with 17 bases between. The CDR3 has 15 residues. CDR3 loop: CASSLGAARVNGYTF. As DNA, the CDR3 is TGTGCCAGCAGTTTGGGTGCTGCCAGGGTGAATGGCTACACCTTC.

This chain links TRBV3-1 with TRBJ2-2, with TRBD2 matching 10 bases. Germline V gene sequence: CDR1 LGHDT, CDR2 YNNKEL (reference sequence). There are 17 residues in the CDR3. The V gene end was trimmed by 1 base and the J gene end by 3 bases; junction bases not matched to a gene: 5. CDR3 DNA sequence: TGTGCCAGCAGCCAAGCGGGTCTAGCGGGAGACACCGGGGAGCTGTTTTTT. Translating it yields CASSQAGLAGDTGELFF.

There are a few counts of this clonotype. CDR3 amino acids: CASSRQMNTEAFF. CDR3 sequence (DNA): TGTGCCAGCAGCAGACAGATGAACACTGAAGCTTTCTTT. The chain joins TRBV7-2 to TRBJ1-1; possible D gene TRBD1, 5 bases. Per germline, CDR1 SGHTA and CDR2 FQGNSA. V dropped 5 bases and J dropped 0 bases, with 7 bases sitting between them. The CDR3 contains 13 residues.

This clonotype occurred a few times. The CDR3 DNA reads TGTGCCAGCAGCTTAAACGAGAACTATGGCTACACCTTC. Translation: CASSLNENYGYTF. The chain employs TRBV7-3 and TRBJ1-2; D remains ambiguous. CDR1 SGHTA and CDR2 FQGTGA come from the germline V gene. Trimming pared 1 base from V and 2 bases from J, leaving 5 bases between. This CDR3 has 13 amino acids.

The V call is TRBV27, the J call TRBJ1-3; D might be TRBD1 (6 bases). The ends were cut back, 4 bases at V and 8 bases at J, with 15 bases in the middle. CDR3 size: 14 residues. Looked up from germline, CDR1 is MNHEY and CDR2 is SMNVEV (reference sequence). The CDR3 nucleotides read TGTGCCAGCAGTTCAGGGGCCCGGTCTGACACCATATATTTT. Residues: CASSSGARSDTIYF.

The table lists this clonotype with a few counts. The chain recombines TRBV29-1 with TRBJ2-3; D gene ambiguous. CDR1 and CDR2 (germline): SQVTM, ANQGSEA. The ends were cut back, 2 bases at V and 0 bases at J, with 6 bases in the middle. The CDR3 is 13 residues long. The chain's CDR3 is CSVEPTSTDTQYF. CDR3 nucleotide sequence: TGCAGCGTTGAACCTACTAGCACAGATACGCAGTATTTT.

This clonotype appeared a few times. The chain is built from TRBV5-1 and TRBJ2-3; the match to TRBD1 covers 10 bases. The germline gives CDR1 SGHRS, CDR2 YFSETQ. The CDR3 runs 15 residues. J lost 4 bases, V lost 4 bases, and 6 bases had no gene match. The CDR3 DNA reads TGCGCCAGCAGCCCGCTAGGACAGGGGGCAGATACGCAGTATTTT. This encodes CASSPLGQGADTQYF. The full variable domain, rest sourced from reference TRBV5-1 and TRBJ2-3, is KAGVTQTPRYLIKTRGQQVTLSCSPISGHRSVSWYQQTPGQGLQFLFEYFSETQRNKGNFPGRFSGRQFSNSRSEMNVSTLELGDSALYLCASSPLGQGADTQYFGPGTRLTVL.

Only one count was recorded for this clonotype. The CDR3 DNA sequence: TGTGCCAGCAGCTTAGGGACTCCGAGCACAGATACGCAGTATTTT. Translation: CASSLGTPSTDTQYF. The V gene is TRBV7-2, the J gene TRBJ2-3; possible D gene TRBD2, 5 bases. CDR3 length equals 15 residues. V lost 1 base, J lost 0 bases, and 8 bases lay in between. The germline gives CDR1 SGHTA, CDR2 FQGNSA.

J is TRBJ1-5 and V is TRBV7-8, with D hard to call. This CDR3 has 16 amino acids. The ends were cut back, 8 bases at V and 2 bases at J, with 19 bases in the middle. Germline assignment: CDR1 SGHVS and CDR2 FQNEAQ. CDR3 bases: TGTGCCAGCGCCCCGCAGAGGTATATGGGCAATCAGCCCCAGCATTTT. Translation: CASAPQRYMGNQPQHF.

The J gene is TRBJ2-1, the V gene TRBV7-9; TRBD2 is a possible D gene (5 bases). Deletions cut 5 bases from V and 5 bases from J, with 22 bases between. The germline V gene encodes CDR1 SEHNR and CDR2 FQNEAQ (reference sequence). The CDR3 totals 17 residues. The CDR3 protein is CASSQDSSSMGNNEQFF. CDR3 nucleotide sequence: TGTGCCAGCAGCCAGGACTCGAGTAGCATGGGAAACAATGAGCAGTTCTTC.

This chain uses TRBV5-1 with TRBJ1-6; TRBD1 agrees at 10 bases. After removal of 0 bases from V and 12 bases from J, the junction contained 3 bases not matched to a gene. The CDR3 loop spans 14 amino acids. Germline values: CDR1 SGHRS, CDR2 YFSETQ. In DNA, the CDR3 is TGCGCCAGCAGCTTGGGGGACAGGGGACAACCCCTCCACTTT. Protein product: CASSLGDRGQPLHF.

This clonotype was found a few times. The V and J genes are TRBV7-3 and TRBJ2-5; D gene uncertain. Germline CDR1 reads SGHTA; CDR2 reads FQGTGA. This CDR3 region has 14 residues. Trimming removed 1 base at V and 5 bases at J, with 11 bases between. The CDR3 DNA reads TGTGCCAGCAGCTTAAATGGTGCTTCTGAGACCCAGTACTTC. This gives the protein CASSLNGASETQYF. Full variable domain (rest looked up from reference TRBV7-3 and TRBJ2-5): GAGVSQTPSNKVTEKGKYVELRCDPISGHTALYWYRQSLGQGPEFLIYFQGTGAADDSGLPNDRFFAVRPEGSVSTLKIQRTERGDSAVYLCASSLNGASETQYFGPGTRLLVL.

This CDR3 is CASSHPDSRDYTF. The CDR3, as DNA: TGTGCCAGCAGCCACCCGGACAGTAGAGACTACACCTTC. The chain couples TRBV3-1 to TRBJ1-2, with D perhaps TRBD1 (6 bases). The CDR3 has 13 amino acids. Germline values: CDR1 LGHDT, CDR2 YNNKEL (reference sequence). Between the trimmed V and J ends, which lost 3 bases and 10 bases, there was a span of 15 bases. The entire variable domain, with the rest obtained from reference TRBV3-1 and TRBJ1-2, is as follows: DTAVSQTPKYLVTQMGNDKSIKCEQNLGHDTMYWYKQDSKKFLKIMFSYNNKELIINETVPNRFSPKSPDKAHLNLHINSLELGDSAVYFCASSHPDSRDYTFGSGTRLTVV.

The CDR3: CASSNRQGDTEAFF. Written as DNA, the CDR3 is TGTGCCAGCAGCAATCGACAGGGGGACACTGAAGCTTTCTTT. The V and J genes are TRBV7-2 and TRBJ1-1; 9 nucleotides match TRBD1. CDR3 length: 14 amino acids. After removal of 5 bases from V and 3 bases from J, the junction contained 4 bases not matched to a gene. The V gene's germline CDR1 is SGHTA and CDR2 FQGNSA.

This clonotype came up a few times. V usage is TRBV7-9 and J usage is TRBJ1-2, with D maybe TRBD1 (5 bases). The V end was cut by 1 base, the J end by 8 bases, with 14 bases between. The germline V gene encodes CDR1 SEHNR and CDR2 FQNEAQ (reference sequence). CDR3 length: 14 residues. CDR3 DNA: TGTGCCAGCAGCTTAGTACGGGACGGCGGCGGCTACACCTTC. As protein: CASSLVRDGGGYTF.

This clonotype has at least ten counts. V usage is TRBV29-1 and J usage is TRBJ2-3; D is undetermined. The CDR3 runs to 10 residues. Germline CDR1 reads SQVTM; CDR2 reads ANQGSEA. V was trimmed by 7 bases and J by 1 base, leaving 3 bases between them. As DNA, the CDR3 is TGCAGCGCCCGCACAGATACGCAGTATTTT. Its translation: CSARTDTQYF.

The CDR3 DNA is TGCGCCAGCAGCTTGGGGCCGTTGGACCAACTGTTTTTT. It encodes CASSLGPLDQLFF. The chain joins TRBV5-1 to TRBJ1-4; D gene uncertain. CDR3 length: 13 residues. Germline V CDR1 and CDR2: SGHRS, YFSETQ. V was pared by 0 bases and J by 12 bases, with 12 bases between.

The chain uses TRBV7-9 and TRBJ2-7; D perhaps matches TRBD1 (6 bases). The V and J ends lost 2 bases and 8 bases respectively, with 10 bases between them. CDR3 length: 12 residues. The germline V gene encodes CDR1 SEHNR and CDR2 FQNEAQ (reference sequence). CDR3 in amino acids: CASSLNQGKQYV. Here the CDR3 DNA reads TGTGCCAGCAGCTTAAATCAGGGGAAGCAGTACGTC.

This clonotype was picked up many times. V is TRBV5-1 and J is TRBJ1-4; possibly TRBD1 for D (6 bases). Between the trimmed V and J ends, which lost 0 bases and 3 bases, there was a span of 15 bases. The V gene's germline CDR1 is SGHRS and CDR2 YFSETQ. This CDR3 spans 17 amino acids. The DNA for the CDR3 is TGCGCCAGCAGCTTGGACTCAGGGGTCAGCGCTAATGAAAAACTGTTTTTT. Translating it yields CASSLDSGVSANEKLFF.

V gene TRBV5-1 combines with J gene TRBJ2-5; D may be TRBD1 (6 bases). This CDR3 spans 15 amino acids. The ends were cut back, 0 bases at V and 3 bases at J, with 12 bases in the middle. Germline loops: CDR1 SGHRS, CDR2 YFSETQ. The chain's CDR3 is CASSLGPGVEETQYF. The CDR3 DNA reads TGCGCCAGCAGCTTGGGTCCAGGGGTGGAAGAGACCCAGTACTTC.

Only a few counts were recorded for this clonotype. The chain couples TRBV7-4 to TRBJ2-3, with D hard to call. Trimming removed 1 base at V and 7 bases at J, with 6 bases between. CDR3 length equals 12 residues. Per germline, CDR1 SGHVT and CDR2 SQSDAQ. This CDR3 reads CASSLGEHTQYF. CDR3 in DNA: TGTGCCAGCAGCTTAGGGGAACATACGCAGTATTTT.

The chain employs TRBV24-1 and TRBJ2-2; D is uncertain. The CDR3 length is 15 residues. Germline CDR1 is KGHDR and CDR2 is SFDVKD. V lost 6 bases and J lost 0, with 10 bases in between. CDR3 in amino acids: CATSRTEANTGELFF. CDR3 sequence (DNA): TGTGCCACCAGTAGGACCGAGGCGAACACCGGGGAGCTGTTTTTT.

This clonotype was recorded once. This sequence joins TRBV3-1 and TRBJ2-7, with 7 bases identical to TRBD2. The CDR3 sequence is 14 residues long. Per germline, CDR1 LGHDT and CDR2 YNNKEL (reference sequence). V lost 2 bases to trimming and J lost 1 base; unmatched junction nucleotides: 2. The CDR3, as DNA: TGTGCCAGCAGCCAAAGAGCGGGGTCCTACGAGCAGTACTTC. It codes for CASSQRAGSYEQYF.